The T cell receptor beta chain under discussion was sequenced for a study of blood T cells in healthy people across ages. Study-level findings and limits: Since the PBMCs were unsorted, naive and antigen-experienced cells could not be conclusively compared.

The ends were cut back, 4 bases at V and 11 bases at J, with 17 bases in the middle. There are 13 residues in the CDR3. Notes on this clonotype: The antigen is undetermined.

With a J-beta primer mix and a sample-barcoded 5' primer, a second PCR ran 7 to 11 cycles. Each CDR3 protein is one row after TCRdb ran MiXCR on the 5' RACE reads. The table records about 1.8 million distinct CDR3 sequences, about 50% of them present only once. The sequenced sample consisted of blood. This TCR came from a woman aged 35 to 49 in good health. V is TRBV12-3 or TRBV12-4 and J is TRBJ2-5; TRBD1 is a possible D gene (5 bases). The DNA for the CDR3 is TGTGCCAGCAGTTCGGCCCAGGGCGATGAGCAGTACTTC. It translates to CASSSAQGDEQYF.